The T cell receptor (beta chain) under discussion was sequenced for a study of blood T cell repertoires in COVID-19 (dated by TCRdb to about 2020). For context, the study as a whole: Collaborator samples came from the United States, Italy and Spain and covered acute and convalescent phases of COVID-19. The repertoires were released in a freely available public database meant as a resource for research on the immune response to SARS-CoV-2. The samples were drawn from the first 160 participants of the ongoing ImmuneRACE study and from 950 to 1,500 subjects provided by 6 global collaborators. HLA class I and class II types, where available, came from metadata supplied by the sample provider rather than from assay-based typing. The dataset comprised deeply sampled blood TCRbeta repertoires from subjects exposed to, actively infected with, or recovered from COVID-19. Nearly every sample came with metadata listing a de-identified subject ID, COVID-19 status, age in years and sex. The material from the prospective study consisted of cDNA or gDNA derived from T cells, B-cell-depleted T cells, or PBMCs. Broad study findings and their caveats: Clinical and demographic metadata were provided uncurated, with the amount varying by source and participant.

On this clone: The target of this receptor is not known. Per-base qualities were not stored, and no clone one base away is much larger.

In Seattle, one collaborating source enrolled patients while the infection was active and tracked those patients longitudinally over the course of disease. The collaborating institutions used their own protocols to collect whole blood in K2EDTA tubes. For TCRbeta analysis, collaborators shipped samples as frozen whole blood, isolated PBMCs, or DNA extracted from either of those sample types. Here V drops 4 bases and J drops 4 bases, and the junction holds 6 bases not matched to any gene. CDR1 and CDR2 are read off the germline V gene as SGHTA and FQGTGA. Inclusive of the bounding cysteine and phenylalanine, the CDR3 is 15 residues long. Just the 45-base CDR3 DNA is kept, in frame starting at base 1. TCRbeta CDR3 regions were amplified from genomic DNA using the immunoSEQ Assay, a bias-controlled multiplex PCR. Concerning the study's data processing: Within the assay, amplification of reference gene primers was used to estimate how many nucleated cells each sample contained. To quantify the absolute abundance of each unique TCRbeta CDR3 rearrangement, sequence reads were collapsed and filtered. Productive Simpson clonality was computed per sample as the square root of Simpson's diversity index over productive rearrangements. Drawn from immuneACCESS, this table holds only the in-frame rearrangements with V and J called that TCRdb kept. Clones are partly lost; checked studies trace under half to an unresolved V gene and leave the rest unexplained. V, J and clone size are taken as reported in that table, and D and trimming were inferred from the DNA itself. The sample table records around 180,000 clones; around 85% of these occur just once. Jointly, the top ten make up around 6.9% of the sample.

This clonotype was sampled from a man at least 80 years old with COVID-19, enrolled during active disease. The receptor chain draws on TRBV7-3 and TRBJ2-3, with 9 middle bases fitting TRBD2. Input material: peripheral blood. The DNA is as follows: TGTGCCAGCAGCTCGGGACTAGCAGGGGCAGATACGCAGTATTTT. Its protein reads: CASSSGLAGADTQYF. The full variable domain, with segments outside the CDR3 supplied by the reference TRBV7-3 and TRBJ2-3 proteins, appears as GAGVSQTPSNKVTEKGKYVELRCDPISGHTALYWYRQSLGQGPEFLIYFQGTGAADDSGLPNDRFFAVRPEGSVSTLKIQRTERGDSAVYLCASSSGLAGADTQYFGPGTRLTVL.